These 9 T cell receptor beta chains were all obtained from the same sample, sequenced in a study of regulatory T cells in long-lasting Graves disease. Sequencing libraries for TCR beta were prepared with iRepertoire HTBI primers and Arm-PCR of CDR3 regions. TCRdb reprocessed the multiplex PCR reads via MiXCR and lists one record per CDR3 protein. The sample gives around 500,000 distinct CDR3 sequences, about 16% of which show up once; around 25% is in the top ten. Time point: newly diagnosed GD, antithyroid drugs for less than 3 months. There was RNA extracted from PBMCs, and the TCR library was made from it. These data were also reused for a study on T cells in Graves' hyperthyroidism and ophthalmopathy.

Specimen: peripheral blood mononuclear cells (PBMCs), collected at new diagnosis, from a patient treated with antithyroid drugs. Every receptor here comes from a middle-aged woman with Graves disease.

This clonotype was found a few times. The chain recombines TRBV9 with TRBJ2-3; TRBD2 is a possible D gene (5 bases). CDR3 size: 17 residues. The V end lost 0 bases, the J end lost 1 base, and 15 bases lay between the germline ends. Germline V gene sequence: CDR1 SGDLS, CDR2 YYNGEE. The CDR3 nucleotides are TGTGCCAGCAGCGTAGGTCCCGGACTTGTCGGCACAGATACGCAGTATTTT. Amino acid sequence: CASSVGPGLVGTDTQYF.

This clonotype was seen many times. This rearrangement joins TRBV18 to TRBJ2-5, with 7 nucleotides matching TRBD1. The CDR3 extends over 13 amino acids. J gave up 2 bases and V 8 bases, and 5 bases lay outside the gene matches. Germline-derived CDR1 and CDR2 are KGHSH and LQKENI. In DNA, the CDR3 is TGTGCCAGCAGTCGGGACAGACAAGAGACCCAGTACTTC. This gives the protein CASSRDRQETQYF.

This clonotype occurred many times. The chain is built from TRBV6-1 and TRBJ2-1, with TRBD2 matching 9 bases. Germline V gene sequence: CDR1 MNHNS, CDR2 SASEGT. This CDR3 has 12 residues. J was trimmed by 8 bases and V by 8 bases; bases with no gene match: 4. CDR3 residues: CASGGGADEQFF. CDR3 DNA sequence: TGTGCCAGCGGCGGGGGGGCCGATGAGCAGTTCTTC.

This clonotype appeared many times. J is TRBJ1-2 and V is TRBV28, with D possibly matching TRBD1 (6 bases). The V gene's germline CDR1 is MDHEN and CDR2 SYDVKM. V was cut by 1 base and J by 8 bases, with 14 bases left in between. There are 14 residues in the CDR3. The CDR3 region is CASSLYYREHGYTF. As DNA, the CDR3 is TGTGCCAGCAGTTTATATTACAGGGAACACGGCTACACCTTC.

This chain connects TRBV9 to TRBJ1-1; D call uncertain. The CDR3 is 15 residues long. V lost 5 bases and J 3 bases, leaving 17 bases between the germline ends. Germline V lookup: CDR1 SGDLS, CDR2 YYNGEE. As DNA, the CDR3 is TGTGCCAGCAGTGTGGGTTTCGCTCGGGACACTGAAGCTTTCTTT. Translating it yields CASSVGFARDTEAFF.

There are a few counts of this clonotype. The chain carries TRBV19 and TRBJ1-3; TRBD1 matches 10 bases. The V and J ends lost 7 bases and 5 bases, in that order; junction bases with no gene match: 8. Per the germline V gene, CDR1 is LNHDA and CDR2 is SQIVND (reference sequence). There are 15 residues in the CDR3. This CDR3 is CASTNSGQGRNTIYF. The CDR3 DNA reads TGTGCCAGTACCAACTCGGGACAGGGGAGAAACACCATATATTTT.

The rearrangement links TRBV4-2 to TRBJ2-2; perhaps D is TRBD1 or TRBD2 (7 bases each). The CDR3 consists of 15 residues. Germline CDR1 reads LGHNA; CDR2 reads YNFKEQ. The ends were cut back, 8 bases at V and 5 bases at J, with 18 bases in the middle. CDR3 bases: TGTGCCAGCTTGGGGGGGACAGACTTTACCGGGGAGCTGTTTTTT. It yields the protein CASLGGTDFTGELFF.

This clonotype was detected only once. A single base separates this from a much larger clone, so it may be a read error. The rearrangement joins TRBV3-1 to TRBJ2-1, with a weak D call TRBD1 (6 bases). The CDR3 has 14 amino acids. Germline CDR1 and CDR2: LGHDT and YNNKEL (reference sequence). Written as DNA, the CDR3 is TGTGCCAGCAGCCAAGAAAGGTGGGACAATAAGCAGTTCTTC. As protein: CASSQERWDNKQFF.

This clonotype was recorded at least ten times. The CDR3 region has the DNA TGTGCCAGCAGTTTTGGCGGGGCTGGGTCACCCCTCCACTTT. Protein: CASSFGGAGSPLHF. The chain couples TRBV12-3 or TRBV12-4 to TRBJ1-6; D possibly corresponds to TRBD1 (5 bases). CDR3 size: 14 residues. Trimming cost V 3 bases and J 10 bases, with 13 bases left between them.